This T cell receptor (beta chain) is from a study of preoperative IRX-2 immunotherapy in early breast cancer. Trimming cost V 2 bases and J 10 bases; bases outside gene matches: 0. This CDR3 spans 12 amino acids. Looked up from germline, CDR1 is SGHRS and CDR2 is YFSETQ. Method: immunoSEQ multiplex PCR; TCRdb's copy keeps in-frame clones and lacks some. The sample includes roughly 43,000 clones, just under 95% of them seen just once. Described treatment: preoperative locoregional IRX-2 cytokine immunotherapy. The sequenced sample was tumor tissue, obtained after IRX-2 immunotherapy. The clonotype comes from a human donor with breast cancer. The J gene is TRBJ2-1, the V gene TRBV5-1, with 10 bases identical to TRBD2. The CDR3 nucleotides read TGCGCCAGCAGCTTACTAGCGGGGGAGCAGTTCTTC. It codes for CASSLLAGEQFF.